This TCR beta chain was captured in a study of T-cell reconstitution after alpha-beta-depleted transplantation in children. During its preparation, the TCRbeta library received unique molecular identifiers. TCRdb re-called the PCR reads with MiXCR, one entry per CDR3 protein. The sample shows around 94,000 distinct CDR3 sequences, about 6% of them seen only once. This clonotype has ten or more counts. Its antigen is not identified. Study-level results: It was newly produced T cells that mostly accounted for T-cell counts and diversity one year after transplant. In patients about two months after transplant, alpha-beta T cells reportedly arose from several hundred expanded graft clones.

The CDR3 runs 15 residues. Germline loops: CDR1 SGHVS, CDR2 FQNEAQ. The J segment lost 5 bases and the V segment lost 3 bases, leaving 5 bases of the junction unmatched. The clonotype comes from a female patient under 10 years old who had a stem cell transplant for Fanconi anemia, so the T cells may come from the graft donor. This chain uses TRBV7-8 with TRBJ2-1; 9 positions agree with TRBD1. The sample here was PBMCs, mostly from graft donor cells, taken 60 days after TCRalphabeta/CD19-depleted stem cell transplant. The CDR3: CASSLGQGIHNEQFF. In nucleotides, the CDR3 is TGTGCCAGCAGCTTGGGACAGGGTATCCACAATGAGCAGTTCTTC.